What follows are 21 T cell receptor beta chains derived from one specimen sequenced in a study of T cell changes during pregnancy in multiple sclerosis (dated by TCRdb to between 2017 and 2020). The protocol used for the library was the immunoSEQ multiplex PCR assay. TCRdb holds this immuneACCESS table with in-frame rearrangements only. Some clones are missing; in checked studies, unresolved V genes explain under half, and the rest has no known cause. Present in this sample are more than 55,000 clones, 91% of which were seen just once. The ten most abundant clones make up about 2% of the sample. The input for sequencing was peripheral blood, taken in the third trimester of pregnancy. Source of these receptors: a female donor in good health, enrolled as a control in a pregnancy study.

The V gene is TRBV18, the J gene TRBJ2-1; tentatively, D is TRBD2 (6 bases). This CDR3 has 13 residues. Germline V gene lookup returns CDR1 KGHSH and CDR2 LQKENI. The germline V and J ends were trimmed by 4 bases and 8 bases, with 12 bases remaining between them. CDR3 DNA sequence: TGTGCCAGCTCACAGAAAAGGGACTATGAGCAGTTCTTC. The encoded protein is CASSQKRDYEQFF.

This clone was recorded a few times. The V call is TRBV6-1, the J call TRBJ1-2; weak D call: TRBD1 (5 bases). CDR1 and CDR2 from the germline V gene are MNHNS and SASEGT. The V and J ends lost 0 bases and 5 bases respectively, with 10 bases between them. The CDR3 length is 14 residues. DNA for the CDR3: TGTGCCAGCAGTGAAGCGCAGGGAGGATATGGCTACACCTTC. This codes for CASSEAQGGYGYTF.

V and J are TRBV10-2 and TRBJ2-7; TRBD2 might be the D (6 bases). There are 15 residues in the CDR3. V was cut by 7 bases and J by 6 bases, with 22 bases left in between. Germline V gives CDR1 WSHSY, CDR2 SAAADI. The CDR3 protein is CASTEPGLQRGEQYF. The CDR3 DNA reads TGCGCCAGCACAGAGCCGGGACTCCAACGGGGCGAGCAGTACTTC.

The rearrangement uses TRBV27 and TRBJ1-4; TRBD1 matches 8 bases. With V trimmed by 7 bases and J by 7 bases, 11 bases remained unmatched. The CDR3 is 15 residues long. From germline, CDR1 is MNHEY and CDR2 SMNVEV (reference sequence). The CDR3 region has the DNA TGTGCCAGCAAGAAGGCTCCGGGACAGGTTGAAAAACTGTTTTTT. As protein: CASKKAPGQVEKLFF.

The V gene is TRBV5-1, the J gene TRBJ2-2; TRBD2 matches at 8 bases. Germline V gives CDR1 SGHRS, CDR2 YFSETQ. The CDR3 has 16 residues. V dropped 4 bases and J dropped 2; count of bases not matched to a gene: 7. In nucleotides, the CDR3 is TGCGCCAGCAGCGCCGATACTAGCGGTAACACCGGGGAGCTGTTTTTT. This gives the protein CASSADTSGNTGELFF.

This clone was seen once. This chain links TRBV13 with TRBJ2-7; the match to TRBD2 covers 8 bases. J was trimmed by 4 bases and V by 0 bases; bases with no gene match: 5. CDR3 size: 15 residues. Germline assignment: CDR1 PRHDT and CDR2 FYEKMQ (reference sequence). Written as DNA, the CDR3 is TGTGCCAGCAGCTTAGGGGGACTAGTGAGTTACGAGCAGTACTTC. Translated, it gives CASSLGGLVSYEQYF.

The rearrangement joins TRBV16 to TRBJ1-2; tentatively, D is TRBD1 (6 bases). With 2 bases removed from V and 7 bases from J, the gap between germline ends came to 11 bases. This CDR3 is built from 13 residues. Germline values: CDR1 KGHSY, CDR2 FQNENV. CDR3 nucleotides: TGTGCCAGCAGCCAAGGGGGGGCGTCTGGCTACACCTTC. Protein sequence: CASSQGGASGYTF.

The chain couples TRBV9 to TRBJ2-6; D perhaps matches TRBD1 (6 bases). CDR1 and CDR2 from the germline V gene are SGDLS and YYNGEE. This CDR3 region has 16 residues. V lost 2 bases, J lost 2 bases, and 11 bases lay in between. DNA for the CDR3: TGTGCCAGCAGCGTGGGGGCAGGGGCTGGGGCCAACGTCCTGACTTTC. It is translated as CASSVGAGAGANVLTF. Full variable domain (rest looked up from reference TRBV9 and TRBJ2-6): DSGVTQTPKHLITATGQRVTLRCSPRSGDLSVYWYQQSLDQGLQFLIQYYNGEERAKGNILERFSAQQFPDLHSELNLSSLELGDSALYFCASSVGAGAGANVLTFGAGSRLTVL.

This chain connects TRBV6-4 to TRBJ1-3; D gene unclear. This CDR3 comprises 15 residues. Germline CDR1 is MRHNA and CDR2 is SNTAGT. Trimming cost V 9 bases and J 3 bases, with 18 bases left between them. CDR3 sequence reads: CARMASWAYGNTIYF. The CDR3 DNA reads TGTGCCAGGATGGCGTCCTGGGCCTATGGAAACACCATATATTTT.

The V gene is TRBV7-2, the J gene TRBJ2-4, with 8 nucleotides matching TRBD2. The CDR3 is made up of 15 amino acids. The V segment lost 2 bases and the J segment 5 bases; nucleotides outside the gene matches: 5. Per the germline V gene, CDR1 is SGHTA and CDR2 is FQGNSA. The CDR3 sequence: CASSLLVLAENIQYF. In DNA, the CDR3 is TGTGCCAGCAGCTTACTGGTACTAGCGGAAAACATTCAGTACTTC.

This rearrangement joins TRBV6-6 to TRBJ2-3; a weak D match, TRBD1 (5 bases). Germline CDR1 reads MNHNY; CDR2 reads SVGAGI (reference sequence). Between the trimmed V and J ends, which lost 2 bases and 1 base, there was a span of 10 bases. CDR3 size: 15 residues. The CDR3 nucleotides read TGTGCCAGCAGTTACGGGTGGGGCGGCACAGATACGCAGTATTTT. Protein product: CASSYGWGGTDTQYF.

Only one count was recorded for this clone. The chain carries TRBV6-6 and TRBJ2-1, with unresolved D. This CDR3 spans 12 amino acids. Per germline, CDR1 MNHNY and CDR2 SVGAGI (reference sequence). V gave up 2 bases and J gave up 6 bases, with 5 bases separating them. CDR3 nucleotides: TGTGCCAGCAGTTACGTTAGCAATGAGCAGTTCTTC. This gives the protein CASSYVSNEQFF.

The J gene is TRBJ1-1, the V gene TRBV11-3, with TRBD1 matching over 9 bases. There are 15 residues in the CDR3. Germline V gene sequence: CDR1 SGHNT, CDR2 YENEEA. Trimming at V came to 2 bases and at J to 4 bases, leaving 5 bases not matched to a gene. CDR3 amino acids: CASSLSGQGGTEAFF. In DNA, the CDR3 is TGTGCCAGCAGCTTATCGGGACAGGGTGGCACTGAAGCTTTCTTT. Full variable domain (rest looked up from reference TRBV11-3 and TRBJ1-1): EAGVVQSPRYKIIEKKQPVAFWCNPISGHNTLYWYLQNLGQGPELLIRYENEEAVDDSQLPKDRFSAERLKGVDSTLKIQPAELGDSAVYLCASSLSGQGGTEAFFGQGTRLTVV.

The chain has TRBV6-1 and TRBJ2-1; TRBD2 agrees at 7 bases. The CDR3 consists of 15 residues. Per germline, CDR1 MNHNS and CDR2 SASEGT. V gave up 1 base and J gave up 7 bases; unmatched junction bases: 7. CDR3 amino acids: CASSEGGLAVNEQFF. CDR3 coding DNA: TGTGCCAGCAGTGAAGGAGGGCTAGCGGTTAATGAGCAGTTCTTC.

DNA of the CDR3: TGCAGCGTTGGACAGGGGCAGTCTGGAAACACCATATATTTT. It specifies CSVGQGQSGNTIYF. This chain links TRBV29-1 with TRBJ1-3; 8 bases are a match to TRBD1. Looked up from germline, CDR1 is SQVTM and CDR2 is ANQGSEA. The ends lost 4 bases at V and 1 base at J; junction bases unmatched: 3. This CDR3 has 14 amino acids.

The genes are TRBV28 and TRBJ2-7; 10 nucleotides agree with TRBD2. V shed 4 bases and J 2 bases; nucleotides not matched to a gene: 5. The CDR3 spans 15 residues. CDR1 is MDHEN and CDR2 is SYDVKM in the germline V gene. The CDR3 coding sequence is TGTGCCAGCAGTTCTACAGCGGGAGGGCCCTACGAGCAGTACTTC. It encodes CASSSTAGGPYEQYF.

The CDR3 region is CASREKRGGTDTQYF. The CDR3 region has the DNA TGTGCCAGCCGAGAAAAGCGGGGGGGCACAGATACGCAGTATTTT. The V call is TRBV7-9, the J call TRBJ2-3, with TRBD2 identical over 9 bases. The CDR3 loop spans 15 amino acids. CDR1 and CDR2 (germline): SEHNR, FQNEAQ (reference sequence). Trimming at V came to 8 bases and at J to 1 base, leaving 7 bases not matched to a gene.

This sequence joins TRBV19 and TRBJ1-2; the D is unclear. Germline assignment: CDR1 LNHDA and CDR2 SQIVND (reference sequence). CDR3 length equals 11 residues. V lost 8 bases and J lost 2, with 6 bases in between. The CDR3 region is CASWQNYGYTF. DNA for the CDR3: TGTGCCAGTTGGCAGAACTATGGCTACACCTTC.

The chain couples TRBV11-2 to TRBJ1-2; 7 nucleotides agree with TRBD1. J was trimmed by 6 bases and V by 5 bases; bases with no gene match: 3. Germline CDR1 is SGHAT and CDR2 is FQNNGV. There are 12 residues in the CDR3. The CDR3 loop reads CASSKTGNGYTF. The CDR3 DNA follows: TGTGCCAGCAGCAAGACAGGGAATGGCTACACCTTC.

This clone was counted between two and nine times. The genes are TRBV6-5 and TRBJ2-2; 9 bases fit TRBD1. The CDR3 has 16 residues. Germline V gene sequence: CDR1 MNHEY, CDR2 SVGAGI. With V trimmed by 4 bases and J by 6 bases, 9 bases remained unmatched. The DNA of the CDR3 is TGTGCCAGCAGTTCGATTCCGGGACAGGGACCCGGGGAGCTGTTTTTT. This sequence encodes CASSSIPGQGPGELFF.

The chain links TRBV28 to TRBJ2-7; 9 nucleotides match TRBD1. V was pared by 4 bases and J by 2 bases, with 6 bases of the junction left unmatched. CDR3 length: 15 residues. The germline CDR1 and CDR2 sequences are MDHEN and SYDVKM. The CDR3 reads CASSSGQGPPYEQYF. In DNA form, the CDR3 reads TGTGCCAGCAGTTCTGGACAGGGGCCCCCCTACGAGCAGTACTTC.